The 22 T cell receptor beta chains below come from one sample, sequenced in a study of blood T cell repertoires in COVID-19. The method was immunoSEQ multiplex PCR; TCRdb's version includes in-frame clones alone and lacks a portion of them. Among some 260,000 clones listed, around 85% were seen once. Sequenced input: peripheral blood. The receptor set was obtained from an elderly man with acute or convalescent COVID-19.

The chain combines TRBV4-2 with TRBJ2-7; the match to TRBD2 covers 10 bases. Germline V gene sequence: CDR1 LGHNA, CDR2 YNFKEQ. With 2 bases clipped from V and 3 bases from J, the junction kept 4 bases outside the gene matches. The CDR3 covers 15 residues. The CDR3 sequence: CASSQPVAGGYEQYF. DNA of the CDR3: TGTGCCAGCAGCCAACCTGTAGCGGGGGGCTACGAGCAGTACTTC.

The chain combines TRBV2 with TRBJ1-5; D may be TRBD1 (6 bases). CDR1 and CDR2 from the germline V gene are SNHLY and FYNNEI. The CDR3 runs 16 residues. Trimming took off 1 base at V and 6 bases at J, with 16 bases between the two ends. CDR3 sequence reads: CASSEEAGVGGQPQHF. The CDR3 region has the DNA TGTGCCAGCAGTGAAGAGGCAGGGGTAGGCGGTCAGCCCCAGCATTTT.

V gene TRBV7-2 combines with J gene TRBJ2-7; D is unresolved. V lost 5 bases, J lost 4 bases, and 6 bases lay in between. Germline V CDR1 and CDR2: SGHTA, FQGNSA. The CDR3 has 11 residues. The CDR3 DNA sequence: TGTGCCAGCAGCGCTATTTACGAGCAGTACTTC. Protein: CASSAIYEQYF. The whole variable domain, filled in from reference TRBV7-2 and TRBJ2-7, reads GAGVSQSPSNKVTEKGKDVELRCDPISGHTALYWYRQSLGQGLEFLIYFQGNSAPDKSGLPSDRFSAERTGGSVSTLTIQRTQQEDSAVYLCASSAIYEQYFGPGTRLTVT.

This clone was counted only a few times. The rearrangement uses TRBV27 and TRBJ2-7; 7 nucleotides match TRBD2. CDR3 length: 15 amino acids. V was clipped by 5 bases and J by 0 bases; unmatched bases: 7. The germline gives CDR1 MNHEY, CDR2 SMNVEV (reference sequence). The CDR3 DNA sequence: TGTGCCAGCAGTCCCCCAGCGGGGAACTCCTACGAGCAGTACTTC. Translating it yields CASSPPAGNSYEQYF.

J is TRBJ2-1 and V is TRBV5-1, with 9 bases matching TRBD1. The CDR3 runs 16 residues. Germline V gene lookup returns CDR1 SGHRS and CDR2 YFSETQ. The V and J ends lost 0 bases and 4 bases, in that order; junction bases with no gene match: 5. CDR3 DNA: TGCGCCAGCAGCTTGGTGGGGACAGGGCTGTACAATGAGCAGTTCTTC. Translation: CASSLVGTGLYNEQFF.

This clone was seen more than once but under ten times. Other nucleotide sequences in the sample specify the same CDR3. The chain employs TRBV5-6 and TRBJ2-5, with D possibly TRBD2 on 6 matching bases. This CDR3 region has 13 residues. Germline assignment: CDR1 SGHDT and CDR2 YYEEEE. V lost 1 base and J 5 bases, leaving 9 bases between the germline ends. Written as DNA, the CDR3 is TGTGCCAGCAGCTTGAGAGGGAGGGAGACCCAGTACTTC. This sequence encodes CASSLRGRETQYF.

J is TRBJ2-2 and V is TRBV2, with a weak D call TRBD1 (5 bases). CDR3 length equals 15 residues. Germline CDR1 is SNHLY and CDR2 is FYNNEI. V was shortened by 6 bases and J by 6 bases, with 17 bases between the two germline ends. CDR3 DNA: TGTGCCAGCAGACTGAATAGCAGGGCCCCCGGGGAGCTGTTTTTT. Protein: CASRLNSRAPGELFF.

Written as DNA, the CDR3 is TGTGCCAGCAGTGAAAACTCCAGGGGTGTTTACACAGATACGCAGTATTTT. This gives the protein CASSENSRGVYTDTQYF. This chain uses TRBV25-1 with TRBJ2-3; possible D gene TRBD1, 6 bases. Germline V gives CDR1 MGHDK, CDR2 SYGVNS. The CDR3 spans 17 residues. V lost 2 bases, J lost 2 bases, and 17 bases lay in between.

The chain employs TRBV11-3 and TRBJ2-3; the D gene is possibly TRBD2 (6 bases). CDR3 length: 15 residues. The V end lost 1 base, the J end lost 0 bases, and 8 bases lay between the germline ends. CDR1 is SGHNT, CDR2 YENEEA, per germline. The CDR3 is CASSLVGGSTDTQYF. CDR3 DNA sequence: TGTGCCAGCAGCTTAGTAGGAGGGAGCACAGATACGCAGTATTTT.

The chain's CDR3 is CASSPGTKTFVEKLFF. Written as DNA, the CDR3 is TGTGCCAGCAGCCCCGGGACAAAAACCTTCGTTGAAAAACTGTTTTTT. The chain employs TRBV7-2 and TRBJ1-4; D is perhaps TRBD1 (6 bases). The CDR3 contains 16 residues. Looked up from germline, CDR1 is SGHTA and CDR2 is FQGNSA. Trimming took off 5 bases at V and 7 bases at J, with 20 bases between the two ends.

The count of this clone is one. The chain is built from TRBV2 and TRBJ1-3; D unclear. V lost 4 bases, J lost 2 bases, and 9 bases lay in between. Looked up from germline, CDR1 is SNHLY and CDR2 is FYNNEI. This CDR3 comprises 14 residues. CDR3 bases: TGTGCCAGCAGTGTGAGTTTACCTGGAAACACCATATATTTT. Residues: CASSVSLPGNTIYF.

The rearrangement links TRBV6-2 or TRBV6-3 to TRBJ2-7; the D gene is possibly TRBD1 (7 bases). Trimming left V 3 bases short and J 4 bases short, with 16 bases between. The CDR3 is 15 residues long. Germline V gene data show CDR1 as MNHEY and CDR2 as SVGEGT. CDR3 coding DNA: TGTGCCAGCAGTTATGGGGGGACAGTCGCATACGAGCAGTACTTC. Residues: CASSYGGTVAYEQYF.

CDR3 DNA sequence: TGTGCCAGCAGCCCTGACCGGGACAGGGTATCCTACGAGCAGTACTTC. Its protein product is CASSPDRDRVSYEQYF. The chain has TRBV21-1 and TRBJ2-7; no DNA check was done on the table's D call, TRBD1. TRBV21-1 is a pseudogene. This CDR3 has 16 amino acids.

V gene TRBV21-1 combines with J gene TRBJ2-6; the table's D call, TRBD1, has no DNA check behind it. TRBV21-1 is deemed a pseudogene. This CDR3 contains 19 residues. The CDR3 DNA sequence: TGTGCCAGCAGCAAAGTCCGGACATTTTATCGCTCTGGGGCCAACGTCCTGACTTTC. Amino acid sequence: CASSKVRTFYRSGANVLTF.

The chain uses TRBV10-3 and TRBJ2-1, with unresolved D. CDR3 size: 15 residues. Trimming left V 2 bases short and J 6 bases short, with 14 bases between. The germline gives CDR1 ENHRY, CDR2 SYGVKD. The CDR3 DNA reads as TGTGCCATCAGTGAGGTGGAGAGCGCCCGCAATGAGCAGTTCTTC. Translation gives CAISEVESARNEQFF.

This clone was counted at least ten times. The rearrangement uses TRBV12-3 or TRBV12-4 and TRBJ1-2; 7 bases align to TRBD1. The J segment lost 5 bases and the V segment lost 6 bases, leaving 6 bases of the junction unmatched. This CDR3 has 13 amino acids. CDR3 in DNA: TGTGCCAGCAGGCTAGGGGGCTCGTATGGCTACACCTTC. It codes for CASRLGGSYGYTF.

As regards this clone: A junction boundary mismatches the germline segment, possibly from a read error. V and J are TRBV19 and TRBJ2-7; a weak D match, TRBD1 (6 bases). Germline V gene lookup returns CDR1 LNHDA and CDR2 SQIVND (reference sequence). The CDR3 has 10 residues. CDR3 in amino acids: CASGSGTPFF. CDR3 coding DNA: TGTGCCAGTGGTTCCGGGACACCATTCTTC. The variable domain in full, completed from reference TRBV19 and TRBJ2-7, reads DGGITQSPKYLFRKEGQNVTLSCEQNLNHDAMYWYRQDPGQGLRLIYYSQIVNDFQKGDIAEGYSVSREKKESFPLTVTSAQKNPTAFYLCASGSGTPFFGPGTRLTVT.

The chain recombines TRBV18 with TRBJ1-1; 9 bases fit TRBD1. Germline lookup yields CDR1 KGHSH and CDR2 LQKENI. CDR3 length: 15 residues. Trimming took 6 bases from V and 5 from J; bases not matched to a gene: 10. The CDR3 coding sequence is TGTGCCAGCTCGCCTACAGGGGGCGGAGAGACTGAAGCTTTCTTT. Its protein product is CASSPTGGGETEAFF.

This clone was counted a few times. The sample holds other DNA sequences that translate to the same CDR3. V and J are TRBV24-1 and TRBJ2-7; 8 positions agree with TRBD1. The CDR3 covers 15 residues. With 3 bases clipped from V and 2 bases from J, the junction kept 5 bases outside the gene matches. Germline lookup yields CDR1 KGHDR and CDR2 SFDVKD. This chain's CDR3 is CATSDPGTGAYEQYF. In DNA form, the CDR3 reads TGTGCCACCAGTGATCCCGGGACAGGAGCCTACGAGCAGTACTTC.

The chain employs TRBV27 and TRBJ1-6; perhaps TRBD1 as D (6 bases). CDR3 size: 15 residues. V gave up 7 bases and J gave up 2 bases, with 12 bases separating them. CDR1 is MNHEY and CDR2 is SMNVEV in the germline V gene (reference sequence). The CDR3 coding sequence is TGTGCCAGCACCACAGGGTATCCCTATAATTCACCCCTCCACTTT. This encodes CASTTGYPYNSPLHF.

A few counts support this clone. The gene calls are TRBV27 and TRBJ2-4; 8 nucleotides align to TRBD1. The CDR3 has 13 residues. With V trimmed by 10 bases and J by 9 bases, 11 bases remained unmatched. Germline V gene data show CDR1 as MNHEY and CDR2 as SMNVEV (reference sequence). The CDR3: CATIGQGEGIQYF. For the CDR3, the DNA is TGTGCCACAATAGGACAGGGTGAGGGCATTCAGTACTTC.

V and J are TRBV9 and TRBJ2-1; 8 bases match TRBD2. Germline loops: CDR1 SGDLS, CDR2 YYNGEE. The V segment lost 3 bases and the J segment 8 bases; nucleotides outside the gene matches: 13. The CDR3 runs to 16 residues. CDR3 sequence: CASSGSRRGGRHEQFF. The CDR3, as DNA: TGTGCCAGCAGCGGAAGTAGACGGGGGGGCCGGCATGAGCAGTTCTTC.